This T cell receptor (beta chain) is from a study of T-cell memory formation after mild COVID-19. Background on the study: The TCR clusters were mostly specific to one donor. Study results and limitations: Contracting clones from day 15 to 85 showed balanced CD4/CD8; later expanders favored CD4+. CD4+ contracting clones lay mainly in CM and EM, CD8+ ones in EMRA.

There are a few counts of this clonotype. Its antigen is not known. TCRdb re-called the 5' RACE reads through MiXCR, storing one row per CDR3 protein. The sample comprises 250,000 to 350,000 distinct CDR3 sequences, roughly 21% of which are singletons, and roughly 21% rests with the top ten. The CDR3 totals 14 residues. What was sequenced was PBMCs or a T cell subset sorted from them (not recorded which). The chain carries TRBV21-1 and TRBJ2-5; the table's D gene call, TRBD1, was not cross checked with the DNA. TRBV21-1 is recorded as a pseudogene. This clonotype was obtained from a man aged 18 to 35 who had mild COVID-19 (a few samples of this study predate the infection). Cell type and time point are not known. CDR3 sequence (DNA): TGTGCCAGCAGTTACCCGGGCCCACAAGAGACCCAGTACTTC. This gives the protein CASSYPGPQETQYF.